These 29 T cell receptor beta chains share one sample of origin, sequenced in a study of beta chain features in type 1 diabetes. These receptors lack a known antigen. Expressed TCRB transcripts were sequenced because the isolated RNA had all been reverse transcribed beforehand. Clones were read by immunoSEQ multiplex PCR, and TCRdb kept only the in-frame ones, dropping some. Here the sample spans hundreds of thousands of clones, around 15% being singletons. Study results and caveats: Shortening that was moderate but significant affected the TCRB CDR3s of Type 1 diabetes patients in all four CD4+ subsets.

Input material: naive CD4+ T cells from blood. The receptors derive from a man between 18 and 35 years old with type 1 diabetes.

This clone was counted only a few times. The chain combines TRBV6-4 with TRBJ2-1; 9 bases map to TRBD1. J was trimmed by 7 bases and V by 8 bases; bases with no gene match: 6. Per germline, CDR1 MRHNA and CDR2 SNTAGT. The CDR3 covers 13 residues. This CDR3 is CASRDRAKNEQFF. The CDR3 nucleotides are TGTGCCAGCCGGGACAGGGCCAAGAATGAGCAGTTCTTC.

The sample holds a few counts of this clone. The rearrangement links TRBV29-1 to TRBJ2-7; TRBD2 is a possible D gene (6 bases). The CDR3 has 17 residues. CDR1 is SQVTM, CDR2 ANQGSEA, per germline. Trimming stripped 7 bases from V and 4 bases from J, with 29 bases between. CDR3: CSGVGLQTHGPGYEQYF. CDR3 bases: TGCAGCGGGGTGGGACTCCAAACCCACGGCCCCGGATACGAGCAGTACTTC.

In its sample, this clone was seen a few times. J is TRBJ2-3 and V is TRBV9, with 8 nucleotides matching TRBD1. CDR3 length: 16 amino acids. Trimming removed 4 bases from V and 0 bases from J; junction bases left unmatched: 7. Germline V CDR1 and CDR2: SGDLS, YYNGEE. Written as DNA, the CDR3 is TGTGCCAGCAGCCCCACAGGGGGACAAAGCACAGATACGCAGTATTTT. It yields the protein CASSPTGGQSTDTQYF.

V gene TRBV5-4 combines with J gene TRBJ1-1; D is perhaps TRBD1 (6 bases). CDR3 length: 12 residues. Trimming took off 4 bases at V and 10 bases at J, with 14 bases between the two ends. CDR1 is SGHNT, CDR2 YYREEE, per germline (reference sequence). This chain's CDR3 is CASSPFQGLAFF. The CDR3 nucleotides read TGTGCCAGCAGCCCTTTCCAGGGGTTAGCTTTCTTT.

This chain joins TRBV27 and TRBJ1-2; TRBD1 matches 11 bases. After removal of 4 bases from V and 5 bases from J, the junction contained 6 bases not matched to a gene. This CDR3 has 15 residues. The germline V gene encodes CDR1 MNHEY and CDR2 SMNVEV (reference sequence). The CDR3 DNA reads TGTGCCAGCAGTTCCCCGGGACAGGGGGAGTATGGCTACACCTTC. Translation: CASSSPGQGEYGYTF.

This clone has only a few counts. The chain has TRBV20-1 and TRBJ1-1, with 7 bases lining up with TRBD1. CDR1 and CDR2 from the germline V gene are DFQATT and SNEGSKA (reference sequence). The CDR3 contains 11 residues. The trim removed 2 bases at V and 11 bases at J, leaving 5 bases unmatched. The CDR3 loop is CSARYQGVAFF. The CDR3 coding sequence is TGCAGTGCTAGATACCAGGGGGTGGCTTTCTTT.

The chain links TRBV19 to TRBJ2-1; D gene unclear. With 9 bases removed from V and 8 bases from J, the gap between germline ends came to 17 bases. CDR1 and CDR2 (germline): LNHDA, SQIVND (reference sequence). The CDR3 runs 13 residues. In nucleotides, the CDR3 is TGTGCCAGCGGGCGGTCGAGTCGCGATGAGCAGTTCTTC. Protein: CASGRSSRDEQFF.

The chain recombines TRBV15 with TRBJ1-1; D call uncertain. The CDR3 is 14 residues long. V shed 1 base and J shed 7 bases, with 13 bases lying between them. CDR1 and CDR2 from the germline V gene are LNHNV and YYDKDF (reference sequence). CDR3 DNA: TGTGCCACCAGCAGAGCGGGTACAGTCTATGAAGCTTTCTTT. Translation: CATSRAGTVYEAFF.

The rearrangement links TRBV30 to TRBJ1-3, with D perhaps TRBD1 (5 bases). The germline V and J ends were trimmed by 1 base and 2 bases, with 6 bases remaining between them. The CDR3 has 13 residues. The V gene's germline CDR1 is GTSNPN and CDR2 SVGIG (reference sequence). CDR3 nucleotides: TGTGCCTGGAGTGGACAGACTGGAAACACCATATATTTT. Protein: CAWSGQTGNTIYF.

Only a few counts were recorded for this clone. This CDR3 is CAINGRDRGAEAFF. The CDR3 DNA reads TGTGCCATCAATGGTCGGGACAGGGGAGCTGAAGCTTTCTTT. V gene TRBV10-3 combines with J gene TRBJ1-1, with 10 nucleotides matching TRBD1. The CDR3 sequence is 14 residues long. V was pared by 7 bases and J by 6 bases, with 8 bases of the junction left unmatched. Germline-derived CDR1 and CDR2 are ENHRY and SYGVKD.

This clone showed up just a few times. The chain links TRBV18 to TRBJ1-5; 9 bases map to TRBD1. J lost 4 bases, V lost 3 bases, and 4 bases had no gene match. This CDR3 comprises 15 residues. From germline, CDR1 is KGHSH and CDR2 LQKENI. CDR3 protein: CASSPTGGFNQPQHF. DNA of the CDR3: TGTGCCAGCTCACCGACAGGGGGGTTTAATCAGCCCCAGCATTTT.

This clone was observed a few times. The chain employs TRBV6-5 and TRBJ1-4; D is uncertain. Trimming shortened V by 5 bases and J by 8 bases, and 9 bases separated the two germline ends. Germline V gives CDR1 MNHEY, CDR2 SVGAGI. The CDR3 contains 12 residues. CDR3 nucleotides: TGTGCCAGCAGTCAGCGGGGAGAAAAACTGTTTTTT. Amino acid sequence: CASSQRGEKLFF.

This clone has just a few counts. This chain joins TRBV18 and TRBJ1-2; unclear D gene. Trimming removed 3 bases at V and 7 bases at J, with 12 bases between. Germline CDR1 and CDR2: KGHSH and LQKENI. The CDR3 loop spans 13 amino acids. The CDR3 DNA reads as TGTGCCAGCTCACCCGGAACCTCTGGTGGCTACACCTTC. This translates into CASSPGTSGGYTF. Looking up the rest from reference TRBV18 and TRBJ1-2 gives the full variable domain: NAGVMQNPRHLVRRRGQEARLRCSPMKGHSHVYWYRQLPEEGLKFMVYLQKENIIDESGMPKERFSAEFPKEGPSILRIQQVVRGDSAAYFCASSPGTSGGYTFGSGTRLTVV.

The rearrangement links TRBV5-4 to TRBJ1-2, with 12 bases identical to TRBD1. With 4 bases clipped from V and 8 bases from J, the junction kept 9 bases outside the gene matches. Germline V lookup: CDR1 SGHNT, CDR2 YYREEE (reference sequence). The CDR3 loop spans 15 amino acids. The CDR3 here is CASSRPGTGGKGYTF. The DNA for the CDR3 is TGTGCCAGCAGCCGTCCCGGGACAGGGGGCAAGGGCTACACCTTC. Combining the CDR3 with reference TRBV5-4 and TRBJ1-2 gives the whole variable domain ETGVTQSPTHLIKTRGQQVTLRCSSQSGHNTVSWYQQALGQGPQFIFQYYREEENGRGNFPPRFSGLQFPNYSSELNVNALELDDSALYLCASSRPGTGGKGYTFGSGTRLTVV.

The chain is built from TRBV2 and TRBJ1-4; tentatively, D is TRBD1 (6 bases). V lost 10 bases and J 3 bases, leaving 9 bases between the germline ends. Germline V lookup: CDR1 SNHLY, CDR2 FYNNEI. CDR3 length: 12 residues. DNA for the CDR3: TGTGCCACCAGGGGCTCTAATGAAAAACTGTTTTTT. It yields the protein CATRGSNEKLFF. The variable domain in full, completed from reference TRBV2 and TRBJ1-4, reads EPEVTQTPSHQVTQMGQEVILRCVPISNHLYFYWYRQILGQKVEFLVSFYNNEISEKSEIFDDQFSVERPDGSNFTLKIRSTKLEDSAMYFCATRGSNEKLFFGSGTQLSVL.

The chain uses TRBV5-4 and TRBJ2-5; D might be TRBD2 (5 bases). Deletions cut 3 bases from V and 5 bases from J, with 14 bases between. The germline gives CDR1 SGHNT, CDR2 YYREEE (reference sequence). This CDR3 contains 14 residues. CDR3 region: CASSSGTGSETQYF. CDR3 bases: TGTGCCAGCAGCTCTGGCACGGGATCGGAGACCCAGTACTTC.

The chain is built from TRBV2 and TRBJ2-7, with D maybe TRBD2 (5 bases). The CDR3 has 12 amino acids. Trimming removed 4 bases at V and 5 bases at J, with 9 bases between. The germline V gene encodes CDR1 SNHLY and CDR2 FYNNEI. Here the CDR3 DNA reads TGTGCCAGCAGTGGAGGGTCTGACGAGCAGTACTTC. This encodes CASSGGSDEQYF.

This clone was seen a handful of times. The chain employs TRBV20-1 and TRBJ1-2, with D unclear. The CDR3 extends over 11 amino acids. The V gene lost 0 bases and the J gene lost 7 bases, with 6 bases spanning the gap. CDR1 is DFQATT and CDR2 is SNEGSKA in the germline V gene (reference sequence). The CDR3 nucleotides read TGCAGTGCTAGAGAGACCGGTGGCTACACCTTC. Translation: CSARETGGYTF.

This clone was detected only a few times. V usage is TRBV4-1 and J usage is TRBJ2-1; D uncertain. V shed 0 bases and J shed 10 bases, with 13 bases lying between them. CDR1 and CDR2 (germline): MGHRA, YSYEKL. The CDR3 extends over 14 amino acids. The CDR3 here is CASSQDFRITEQFF. The CDR3, as DNA: TGCGCCAGCAGCCAAGATTTCCGAATTACAGAGCAGTTCTTC.

The V and J genes are TRBV30 and TRBJ1-6; D remains unclear. CDR3 size: 15 residues. Per germline, CDR1 GTSNPN and CDR2 SVGIG (reference sequence). V shed 0 bases and J shed 6 bases, with 12 bases lying between them. CDR3 in DNA: TGTGCCTGGAGTGTACGGGGATCGACTAATTCACCCCTCCACTTT. Encoded protein: CAWSVRGSTNSPLHF. The entire variable domain, with the rest obtained from reference TRBV30 and TRBJ1-6, is as follows: SQTIHQWPATLVQPVGSPLSLECTVEGTSNPNLYWYRQAAGRGLQLLFYSVGIGQISSEVPQNLSASRPQDRQFILSSKKLLLSDSGFYLCAWSVRGSTNSPLHFGNGTRLTVT.

This clone was observed a handful of times. This sequence joins TRBV2 and TRBJ2-1, with 7 nucleotides matching TRBD1. Per the germline V gene, CDR1 is SNHLY and CDR2 is FYNNEI. CDR3 size: 13 residues. The V and J ends lost 6 bases and 14 bases, in that order; junction bases with no gene match: 13. The CDR3 nucleotides read TGTGCCAGCAGCTTACAGTTAGGGGGCTCTGAGTTCTTC. It translates to CASSLQLGGSEFF.

The rearrangement joins TRBV7-6 to TRBJ2-2; D unclear. Germline loops: CDR1 SGHVS, CDR2 FNYEAQ. CDR3 size: 14 residues. The V gene lost 4 bases and the J gene lost 5 bases, with 11 bases spanning the gap. The CDR3 DNA sequence: TGTGCCAGCAGCTCCCGGATCTTTACCGGGGAGCTGTTTTTT. Translating it yields CASSSRIFTGELFF.

The chain joins TRBV13 to TRBJ1-4, with D maybe TRBD1 (5 bases). There are 15 residues in the CDR3. Between the trimmed V and J ends, which lost 5 bases and 8 bases, there was a span of 18 bases. Germline values: CDR1 PRHDT, CDR2 FYEKMQ (reference sequence). CDR3 in amino acids: CASSQAADIGEKLFF. The CDR3 DNA is TGTGCCAGCAGCCAAGCCGCGGACATAGGGGAAAAACTGTTTTTT.

In the case of this clone: Other DNA variants within this sample encode the same CDR3. This sequence joins TRBV28 and TRBJ1-5; D gene uncertain. Germline V lookup: CDR1 MDHEN, CDR2 SYDVKM. This CDR3 region has 12 residues. V was shortened by 1 base and J by 6 bases, with 4 bases between the two germline ends. Written as DNA, the CDR3 is TGTGCCAGCAGTTTATCCGGTCAGCCCCAGCATTTT. Protein sequence: CASSLSGQPQHF.

The chain uses TRBV27 and TRBJ2-3; 7 bases line up with TRBD2. From germline, CDR1 is MNHEY and CDR2 SMNVEV (reference sequence). There are 16 residues in the CDR3. The junction had 13 bases not matched to a gene; V was cut back by 6 bases and J by 4 bases. This CDR3 is CASRGILAIGADTQYF. CDR3 bases: TGTGCCAGCAGGGGCATACTAGCGATCGGGGCAGATACGCAGTATTTT.

In this sample, this clone turned up a few times. This chain connects TRBV7-9 to TRBJ2-1; no clear D gene. V lost 3 bases to trimming and J lost 8 bases, with 14 bases between them. This CDR3 comprises 14 residues. Germline V CDR1 and CDR2: SEHNR, FQNEAQ (reference sequence). In nucleotides, the CDR3 is TGTGCCAGCAGCTTGGGATTTCCCGAAGATGAGCAGTTCTTC. Its translation: CASSLGFPEDEQFF.

V and J are TRBV30 and TRBJ2-2, with D possibly matching TRBD1 (6 bases). This CDR3 comprises 16 residues. CDR1 and CDR2 from the germline V gene are GTSNPN and SVGIG (reference sequence). Trimming shortened V by 3 bases and J by 1 base, and 15 bases separated the two germline ends. CDR3 protein: CAWSPTGWGNTGELFF. CDR3 coding DNA: TGTGCCTGGAGCCCGACAGGCTGGGGGAACACCGGGGAGCTGTTTTTT.

This clone was detected only a few times. The chain joins TRBV19 to TRBJ2-7, with D perhaps matching TRBD1 (5 bases). CDR1 is LNHDA, CDR2 SQIVND, per germline (reference sequence). The V end was cut by 4 bases, the J end by 3 bases, with 16 bases between. The CDR3 consists of 15 residues. The CDR3 loop reads CASSRVDTGNYEQYF. CDR3 DNA: TGTGCCAGTAGTAGGGTGGATACAGGAAACTACGAGCAGTACTTC.

This clone was counted a few times. This chain links TRBV2 with TRBJ2-7; no reliable D call. This CDR3 contains 14 residues. The V and J ends lost 7 bases and 2 bases respectively, with 15 bases between them. The germline V gene encodes CDR1 SNHLY and CDR2 FYNNEI. The CDR3 protein is CASKEDRTAYEQYF. The CDR3 DNA is TGTGCCAGCAAAGAGGATAGGACCGCCTACGAGCAGTACTTC.